The following is a TCR beta chain sequence with its context. Antigen specificity is unknown. The record originates from a study of CD8+CD57+ T cells in acquired aplastic anemia. Looking at the study overall: 3.2 ug was the average amount of DNA from sorted CD4+ and CD8+ cells. The average read count for CD4+ cells in healthy donors was some 9.9 million. Regarding the study as a whole: Both patients and controls carried the same twenty-nine CD8+ CDR3 sequences. Statistical testing detected no significant gap in CD8+ Simpson's diversity between patients and controls.

Genomic DNA was employed as the template in profiling TCR beta VDJ and CDR3. Using its own MiXCR run on the reads, TCRdb lists one record per CDR3 protein. Of about 130,000 distinct CDR3 sequences listed, 48% are singletons. With 4 bases clipped from V and 4 bases from J, the junction kept 5 bases outside the gene matches. Germline V CDR1 and CDR2: SNHLY, FYNNEI. This CDR3 is 15 amino acids long. Sequencing was done on a sample of sorted CD4+, CD8+, or CD8+CD57+ T cells (not recorded which) from PBMCs. The clonotype comes from a human donor in good health, serving as a control. The rearrangement uses TRBV2 and TRBJ2-1; 9 bases line up with TRBD2. CDR3 nucleotides: TGTGCCAGCAGTGGTACGCTAGCGGGATACAATGAGCAGTTCTTC. It yields the protein CASSGTLAGYNEQFF.